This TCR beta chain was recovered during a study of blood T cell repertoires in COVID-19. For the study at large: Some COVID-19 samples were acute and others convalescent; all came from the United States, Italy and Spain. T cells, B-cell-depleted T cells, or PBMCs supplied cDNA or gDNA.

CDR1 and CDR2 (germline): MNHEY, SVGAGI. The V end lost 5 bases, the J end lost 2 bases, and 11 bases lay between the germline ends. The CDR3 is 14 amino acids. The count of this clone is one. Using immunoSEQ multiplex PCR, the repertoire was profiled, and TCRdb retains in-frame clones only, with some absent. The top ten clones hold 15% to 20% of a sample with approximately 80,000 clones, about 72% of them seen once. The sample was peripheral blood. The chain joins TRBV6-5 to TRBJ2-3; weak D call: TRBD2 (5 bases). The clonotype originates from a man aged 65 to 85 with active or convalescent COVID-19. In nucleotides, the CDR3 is TGTGCCAGCAGTAACCGGGATACCACAGATACGCAGTATTTT. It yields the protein CASSNRDTTDTQYF.